The 16 T cell receptor beta chains given below trace back to one sample, sequenced in a study of blood T cell repertoires in COVID-19 (dated by TCRdb to between 2020 and 2021). The library was produced with the immunoSEQ multiplex PCR assay. The clones in this table, taken by TCRdb from immuneACCESS, are in-frame only. Not every clone is retained; where verified, under half of the shortfall comes from an unresolved V gene, and the cause of the rest is unknown. The sample includes roughly 100,000 clones, with around 81% observed a single time. The top ten constitute less than 45% of the sample. The source material was peripheral blood. All receptors come from a man at least 80 years old with acute or convalescent COVID-19.

The chain joins TRBV18 to TRBJ1-2; TRBD1 is a possible D gene (5 bases). The CDR3 sequence is 16 residues long. V lost 2 bases to trimming and J lost 2 bases, with 15 bases between them. Germline V gene lookup returns CDR1 KGHSH and CDR2 LQKENI. CDR3 in amino acids: CASSPFREQVNYGYTF. As DNA, the CDR3 is TGTGCCAGCTCACCATTCAGGGAACAGGTGAACTATGGCTACACCTTC.

V is TRBV28 and J is TRBJ2-6; D uncertain. This CDR3 contains 15 residues. V gave up 3 bases and J gave up 2 bases, with 8 bases separating them. The germline gives CDR1 MDHEN, CDR2 SYDVKM. CDR3 region: CASSLGEAGANVLTF. CDR3 DNA: TGTGCCAGCAGTTTGGGTGAGGCTGGGGCCAACGTCCTGACTTTC.

V and J are TRBV5-1 and TRBJ2-7; 9 bases map to TRBD2. J gave up 4 bases and V 2 bases, and 13 bases lay outside the gene matches. This CDR3 has 17 residues. CDR1 SGHRS and CDR2 YFSETQ come from the germline V gene. The chain's CDR3 is CASSFFQGSGRSYEQYF. CDR3 nucleotides: TGCGCCAGCAGCTTCTTTCAGGGTAGCGGGAGAAGTTACGAGCAGTACTTC.

The V call is TRBV28, the J call TRBJ2-2, with 9 bases matching TRBD1. This CDR3 region has 16 residues. With 5 bases clipped from V and 4 bases from J, the junction kept 8 bases outside the gene matches. Germline CDR1 is MDHEN and CDR2 is SYDVKM. The CDR3 DNA sequence: TGTGCCAGCAGTCGCCCGACAGGGGGTCGCACCGGGGAGCTGTTTTTT. It yields the protein CASSRPTGGRTGELFF.

The chain carries TRBV25-1 and TRBJ2-5; the D gene is possibly TRBD1 (6 bases). The CDR3 is 14 residues long. Germline V gene lookup returns CDR1 MGHDK and CDR2 SYGVNS. The ends were cut back, 1 base at V and 4 bases at J, with 10 bases in the middle. CDR3 DNA sequence: TGTGCCAGCAGTGAATTGGGACAAGGAGAGACCCAGTACTTC. The encoded protein is CASSELGQGETQYF.

This rearrangement joins TRBV13 to TRBJ1-2; weak D call: TRBD1 (5 bases). Germline CDR1 is PRHDT and CDR2 is FYEKMQ (reference sequence). V was clipped by 5 bases and J by 8 bases, with 21 bases between them. This CDR3 is 15 amino acids long. CDR3 region: CASSQRSPRVGGYTF. The CDR3 DNA sequence: TGTGCCAGCAGCCAAAGGTCCCCCAGGGTTGGGGGCTACACCTTC.

The chain links TRBV5-1 to TRBJ2-7, with D perhaps matching TRBD2 (6 bases). The V gene's germline CDR1 is SGHRS and CDR2 YFSETQ. The CDR3 loop spans 15 amino acids. The V gene lost 0 bases and the J gene lost 5 bases, with 15 bases spanning the gap. The CDR3, as DNA: TGCGCCAGCAGCTTGGGATACGGGGGAAGCAACGAGCAGTACTTC. Translating it yields CASSLGYGGSNEQYF.

This clone was seen only a few times. The chain has TRBV5-1 and TRBJ2-1; D possibly corresponds to TRBD1 (5 bases). V was trimmed by 1 base and J by 1 base, leaving 12 bases between them. The CDR3 consists of 16 residues. Per germline, CDR1 SGHRS and CDR2 YFSETQ. CDR3 bases: TGCGCCAGCAGCTTGAGAGCTAGACAGTCCTACAATGAGCAGTTCTTC. Amino acids: CASSLRARQSYNEQFF.

This sequence joins TRBV2 and TRBJ1-6, with D unresolved. Trimming cost V 5 bases and J 0 bases, with 8 bases left between them. The CDR3 loop spans 15 amino acids. Germline lookup yields CDR1 SNHLY and CDR2 FYNNEI. CDR3 amino acids: CASSFTGSYNSPLHF. DNA for the CDR3: TGTGCCAGCAGTTTCACGGGCTCCTATAATTCACCCCTCCACTTT.

The J gene is TRBJ1-5, the V gene TRBV19; D might be TRBD1 (5 bases). Germline V gene lookup returns CDR1 LNHDA and CDR2 SQIVND (reference sequence). V was clipped by 3 bases and J by 7 bases, with 19 bases between them. This CDR3 is 16 amino acids long. The CDR3 here is CASSIIAGPGGQPQHF. Written as DNA, the CDR3 is TGTGCCAGTAGTATTATCGCGGGGCCCGGAGGCCAGCCCCAGCATTTT.

The V and J genes are TRBV5-1 and TRBJ1-6; 7 nucleotides align to TRBD1. The CDR3 is 14 amino acids. The V and J ends lost 3 bases and 11 bases, in that order; junction bases with no gene match: 8. The germline V gene has CDR1 SGHRS and CDR2 YFSETQ. The DNA of the CDR3 is TGCGCCAGCAGCTATGACAGGGCAGGTACACCCCTCCACTTT. Amino acids: CASSYDRAGTPLHF.

V usage is TRBV18 and J usage is TRBJ2-7; 8 nucleotides agree with TRBD2. V gave up 1 base and J gave up 7 bases; unmatched junction bases: 9. The CDR3 has 15 residues. Germline CDR1 reads KGHSH; CDR2 reads LQKENI. CDR3: CASSPLGSGRMEQYF. CDR3 coding DNA: TGTGCCAGCTCACCACTGGGAAGCGGGAGAATGGAGCAGTACTTC.

This clone was seen once. The chain links TRBV11-3 to TRBJ2-2; tentatively, D is TRBD1 (5 bases). Trimming shortened V by 8 bases and J by 0 bases, and 10 bases separated the two germline ends. There are 14 residues in the CDR3. The germline CDR1 and CDR2 sequences are SGHNT and YENEEA. CDR3 bases: TGTGCCAGCCGCAAGACAGCGAACACCGGGGAGCTGTTTTTT. Protein product: CASRKTANTGELFF.

This clone occurred once. The V call is TRBV29-1, the J call TRBJ2-5; D may be TRBD2 (5 bases). Trimming pared 6 bases from V and 6 bases from J, leaving 14 bases between. In germline, CDR1 is SQVTM, CDR2 ANQGSEA. The CDR3 length is 12 residues. The chain's CDR3 is CSVIVGSKTQYF. CDR3 nucleotides: TGCAGCGTCATAGTGGGGAGTAAGACCCAGTACTTC.

The chain carries TRBV24-1 and TRBJ2-7, with a weak D call TRBD1 (6 bases). This CDR3 has 11 amino acids. Germline lookup yields CDR1 KGHDR and CDR2 SFDVKD. Trimming took 9 bases from V and 5 from J, leaving 10 bases between them. The CDR3, as DNA: TGTGCCACCGCTCACAGGGACGAGCAGTACTTC. Protein sequence: CATAHRDEQYF.

The gene calls are TRBV10-2 and TRBJ2-3; 9 bases fit TRBD2. Trimming at V came to 6 bases and at J to 6 bases, leaving 4 bases not matched to a gene. CDR1 and CDR2 (germline): WSHSY, SAAADI. The CDR3 spans 13 residues. The CDR3 loop reads CASRSSGSDTQYF. DNA of the CDR3: TGCGCCAGCAGGAGTAGCGGGAGTGATACGCAGTATTTT.